The 17 T cell receptor beta chains below all came from one sample that was sequenced in a study of multiple sclerosis patients with progressive multifocal leukoencephalopathy. Sample time point: time of PML onset. The repertoire was sequenced with immunoSEQ multiplex PCR; TCRdb's copy has only in-frame clones and lacks some. The sample contains 30,000 or so clones, about 91% of which appear only once. Here the sequenced sample was PBMCs, taken from a patient treated with natalizumab. These receptor sequences come from a woman in her thirties or forties with progressive multifocal leukoencephalopathy.

In its sample, this clone is medium-sized (0.01 to 0.1%). Other DNA sequences in the same sample also yield this CDR3. The rearrangement joins TRBV27 to TRBJ2-7; TRBD1 aligns across 10 bases. In germline, CDR1 is MNHEY, CDR2 SMNVEV (reference sequence). Losses at the gene ends were 2 bases for V and 1 base for J; bases not matched to a gene: 5. The CDR3 is 16 amino acids. The CDR3 coding sequence is TGTGCCAGCAGTTTAGGGGACAGGGGATTGTCCTACGAGCAGTACTTC. Its translation: CASSLGDRGLSYEQYF.

The chain links TRBV19 to TRBJ1-1; D is perhaps TRBD1 (6 bases). Between the trimmed V and J ends, which lost 4 bases and 0 bases, there was a span of 12 bases. Germline V gene sequence: CDR1 LNHDA, CDR2 SQIVND (reference sequence). This CDR3 is built from 15 residues. The CDR3 sequence is CASSRGDTLNTEAFF. CDR3 DNA: TGTGCCAGTAGTAGGGGGGACACCTTGAACACTGAAGCTTTCTTT.

The V and J genes are TRBV6-4 and TRBJ1-1, with TRBD1 as a possible D gene (5 bases). Trimming left V 3 bases short and J 1 base short, with 9 bases between. Germline-derived CDR1 and CDR2 are MRHNA and SNTAGT. This CDR3 has 14 residues. The CDR3 bases are TGTGCCAGCAGTGATGGGACTGAGAACACTGAAGCTTTCTTT. Protein product: CASSDGTENTEAFF.

The chain joins TRBV6-1 to TRBJ2-3; no clear D. V was cut by 4 bases and J by 6 bases, with 8 bases left in between. The CDR3 covers 12 residues. Germline lookup yields CDR1 MNHNS and CDR2 SASEGT. The CDR3 sequence: CASSVGRDTQYF. CDR3 in DNA: TGTGCCAGCAGTGTAGGTCGGGATACGCAGTATTTT.

The chain has TRBV6-5 and TRBJ2-5; possibly TRBD1 for D (5 bases). V shed 9 bases and J shed 11 bases, with 19 bases lying between them. CDR3 length equals 12 residues. Germline CDR1 reads MNHEY; CDR2 reads SVGAGI. CDR3 in amino acids: CASRREGGEQYF. The CDR3 DNA sequence: TGTGCCAGTCGCAGGGAAGGCGGTGAGCAGTACTTC.

The CDR3 sequence is CASSQYNRGSGANVLTF. The CDR3 coding sequence is TGTGCCAGCAGCCAATACAACAGGGGCTCTGGGGCCAACGTCCTGACTTTC. The chain employs TRBV14 and TRBJ2-6; TRBD1 aligns across 7 bases. Germline V CDR1 and CDR2: SGHDN, FVKESK. V lost 2 bases and J lost 0; bases outside the gene matches: 4. The CDR3 is made up of 17 amino acids.

The chain has TRBV25-1 and TRBJ1-4, with 8 bases lining up with TRBD1. The junction had 6 bases not matched to a gene; V was cut back by 3 bases and J by 3 bases. Germline V lookup: CDR1 MGHDK, CDR2 SYGVNS. The CDR3 totals 16 residues. The CDR3 nucleotides read TGTGCCAGCAGTGAGCGACAGGGGCCTTCTAATGAAAAACTGTTTTTT. The encoded protein is CASSERQGPSNEKLFF.

The gene calls are TRBV9 and TRBJ1-2; D is undetermined. The CDR3 is 14 amino acids. Between the trimmed V and J ends, which lost 0 bases and 4 bases, there was a span of 10 bases. The germline gives CDR1 SGDLS, CDR2 YYNGEE. The DNA of the CDR3 is TGTGCCAGCAGCGTAGGGTCAGTTCTCTATGGCTACACCTTC. Its protein product is CASSVGSVLYGYTF.

The chain recombines TRBV4-2 with TRBJ2-3; D is possibly TRBD1 (5 bases). Germline CDR1 and CDR2: LGHNA and YNFKEQ. Trimming removed 2 bases at V and 0 bases at J, with 6 bases between. CDR3 length equals 14 residues. Here the CDR3 DNA reads TGTGCCAGCAGCCAATGGGGCAGCACAGATACGCAGTATTTT. Protein: CASSQWGSTDTQYF.

This sequence joins TRBV20-1 and TRBJ1-1; no definite D call. The germline V and J ends were trimmed by 6 bases and 11 bases, with 16 bases remaining between them. CDR1 is DFQATT, CDR2 SNEGSKA, per germline (reference sequence). This CDR3 has 11 amino acids. CDR3 residues: CSAKQGLLAFF. Written as DNA, the CDR3 is TGCAGTGCAAAGCAAGGTCTGCTGGCTTTCTTT.

The chain combines TRBV5-5 with TRBJ2-1; tentatively, D is TRBD1 (5 bases). Per germline, CDR1 SGHKS and CDR2 YYEKEE (reference sequence). The CDR3 spans 12 residues. The V end lost 3 bases, the J end lost 9 bases, and 10 bases lay between the germline ends. CDR3 nucleotides: TGTGCCAGCAGCTGGGGCGACGGTGAGCAGTTCTTC. It codes for CASSWGDGEQFF.

CDR3 in DNA: TGTGCCAGCAGTAAGCGGGGGGGCGACGGGGAGCTGTTTTTT. Encoded protein: CASSKRGGDGELFF. The V call is TRBV6-6, the J call TRBJ2-2; 10 bases align to TRBD2. Trimming cost V 5 bases and J 7 bases; bases outside gene matches: 4. The CDR3 runs to 14 residues. CDR1 and CDR2 (germline): MNHNY, SVGAGI (reference sequence).

CDR3 DNA sequence: TGTGCCAGCAGTAACGGGGGTTGGTACGAGCAGTACTTC. Its protein is CASSNGGWYEQYF. The chain couples TRBV27 to TRBJ2-5; the D gene is possibly TRBD2 (6 bases). Matching the DNA end better, TRBJ2-7 makes the J call doubtful. The V gene's germline CDR1 is MNHEY and CDR2 SMNVEV (reference sequence). The CDR3 spans 13 residues.

Turning to this clone: Different DNA sequences within this sample yield the same CDR3. This rearrangement joins TRBV7-9 to TRBJ1-2; D is unclear. This CDR3 has 14 amino acids. Trimming left V 8 bases short and J 8 bases short, with 21 bases between. Germline CDR1 and CDR2: SEHNR and FQNEAQ (reference sequence). CDR3 DNA: TGTGCCAGCCAAGATGGGCTTCAAGGGCGGGGCTACACCTTC. This encodes CASQDGLQGRGYTF. Full variable domain (rest looked up from reference TRBV7-9 and TRBJ1-2): DTGVSQNPRHKITKRGQNVTFRCDPISEHNRLYWYRQTLGQGPEFLTYFQNEAQLEKSRLLSDRFSAERPKGSFSTLEIQRTEQGDSAMYLCASQDGLQGRGYTFGSGTRLTVV.

The chain links TRBV5-1 to TRBJ1-6; no firm D call. The CDR3 sequence is 14 residues long. Germline V gene data show CDR1 as SGHRS and CDR2 as YFSETQ. Trimming took off 4 bases at V and 6 bases at J, with 11 bases between the two ends. The CDR3 reads CASSEMLGNSPLHF. CDR3 in DNA: TGCGCCAGCAGCGAAATGTTAGGTAATTCACCCCTCCACTTT.

The chain is built from TRBV2 and TRBJ2-7; D not certain. V lost 4 bases, J lost 2 bases, and 15 bases lay in between. Germline-derived CDR1 and CDR2 are SNHLY and FYNNEI. The CDR3 spans 15 residues. The CDR3 loop is CASSAVYITTYEQYF. CDR3 in DNA: TGTGCCAGCAGTGCAGTCTACATCACGACCTACGAGCAGTACTTC.

The V and J genes are TRBV7-3 and TRBJ2-3, with D uncertain. The germline V gene has CDR1 SGHTA and CDR2 FQGTGA. The CDR3 has 13 amino acids. V was pared by 5 bases and J by 4 bases, with 10 bases between. The CDR3 spells CASSTSTADTQYF. CDR3 bases: TGTGCCAGCAGCACGAGTACCGCAGATACGCAGTATTTT.